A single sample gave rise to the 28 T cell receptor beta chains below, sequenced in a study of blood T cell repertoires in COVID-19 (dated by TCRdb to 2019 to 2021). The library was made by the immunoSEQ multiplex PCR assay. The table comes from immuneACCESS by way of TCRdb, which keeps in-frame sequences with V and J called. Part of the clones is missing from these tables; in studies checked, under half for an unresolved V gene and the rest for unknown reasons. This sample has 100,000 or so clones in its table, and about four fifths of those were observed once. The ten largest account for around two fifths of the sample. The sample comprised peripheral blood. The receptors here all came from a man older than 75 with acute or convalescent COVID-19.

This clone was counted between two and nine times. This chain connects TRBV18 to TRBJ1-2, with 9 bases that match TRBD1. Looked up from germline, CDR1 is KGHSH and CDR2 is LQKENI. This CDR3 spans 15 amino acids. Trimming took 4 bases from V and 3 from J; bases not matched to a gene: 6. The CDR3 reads CASSLTGGWDYGYTF. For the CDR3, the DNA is TGTGCCAGCTCACTTACAGGGGGCTGGGACTATGGCTACACCTTC.

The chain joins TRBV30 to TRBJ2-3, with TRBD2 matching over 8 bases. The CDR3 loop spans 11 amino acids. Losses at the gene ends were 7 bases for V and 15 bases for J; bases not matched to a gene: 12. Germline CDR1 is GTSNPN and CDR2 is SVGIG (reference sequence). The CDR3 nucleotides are TGTGCCTTGGGGCTCGGCGGGAGGCTATATTTT. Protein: CALGLGGRLYF.

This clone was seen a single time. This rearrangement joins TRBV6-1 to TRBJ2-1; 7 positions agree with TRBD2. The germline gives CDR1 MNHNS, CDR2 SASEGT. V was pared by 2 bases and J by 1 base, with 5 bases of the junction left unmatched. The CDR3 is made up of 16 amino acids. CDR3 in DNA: TGTGCCAGCAGTGAATCTTCTAGCGGTTCCTACAATGAGCAGTTCTTC. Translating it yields CASSESSSGSYNEQFF.

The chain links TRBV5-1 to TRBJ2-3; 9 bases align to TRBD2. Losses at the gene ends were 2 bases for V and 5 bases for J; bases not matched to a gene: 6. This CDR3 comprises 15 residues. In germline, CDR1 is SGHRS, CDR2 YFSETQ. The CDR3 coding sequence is TGCGCCAGCAGCTTCTTAGCGGGAGTTGTAGATACGCAGTATTTT. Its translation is CASSFLAGVVDTQYF.

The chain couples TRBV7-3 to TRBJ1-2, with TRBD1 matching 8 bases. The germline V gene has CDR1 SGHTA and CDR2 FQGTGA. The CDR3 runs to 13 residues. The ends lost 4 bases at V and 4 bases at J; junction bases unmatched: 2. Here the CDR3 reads CASSSGQGYGYTF. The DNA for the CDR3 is TGTGCCAGCAGCTCCGGACAGGGCTATGGCTACACCTTC.

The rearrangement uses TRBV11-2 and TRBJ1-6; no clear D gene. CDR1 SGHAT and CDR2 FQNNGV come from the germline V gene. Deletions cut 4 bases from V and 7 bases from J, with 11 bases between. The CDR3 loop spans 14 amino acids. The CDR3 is CASSSEGRNSPLHF. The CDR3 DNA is TGTGCCAGCAGCTCTGAGGGTCGCAATTCACCCCTCCACTTT. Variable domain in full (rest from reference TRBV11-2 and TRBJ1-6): EAGVAQSPRYKIIEKRQSVAFWCNPISGHATLYWYQQILGQGPKLLIQFQNNGVVDDSQLPKDRFSAERLKGVDSTLKIQPAKLEDSAVYLCASSSEGRNSPLHFGNGTRLTVT.

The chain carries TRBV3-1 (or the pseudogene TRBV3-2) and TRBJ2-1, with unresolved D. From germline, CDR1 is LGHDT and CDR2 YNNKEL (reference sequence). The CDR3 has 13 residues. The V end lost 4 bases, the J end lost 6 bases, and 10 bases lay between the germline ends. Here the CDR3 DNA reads TGTGCCAGCAGCCTCCTTAGTTTCAATGAGCAGTTCTTC. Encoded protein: CASSLLSFNEQFF.

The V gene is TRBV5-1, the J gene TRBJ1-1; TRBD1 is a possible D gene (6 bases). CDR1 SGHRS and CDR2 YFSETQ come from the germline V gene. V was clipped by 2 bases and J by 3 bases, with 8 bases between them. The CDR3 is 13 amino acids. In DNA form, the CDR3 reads TGCGCCAGCAGCTTACAGGGCCACACTGAAGCTTTCTTT. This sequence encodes CASSLQGHTEAFF.

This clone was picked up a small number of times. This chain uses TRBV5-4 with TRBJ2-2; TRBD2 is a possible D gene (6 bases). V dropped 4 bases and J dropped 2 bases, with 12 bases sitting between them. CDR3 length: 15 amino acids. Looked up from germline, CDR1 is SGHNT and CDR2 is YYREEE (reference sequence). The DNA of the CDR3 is TGTGCCAGCAGCCGTCGGCGGGGCAACACCGGGGAGCTGTTTTTT. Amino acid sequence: CASSRRRGNTGELFF.

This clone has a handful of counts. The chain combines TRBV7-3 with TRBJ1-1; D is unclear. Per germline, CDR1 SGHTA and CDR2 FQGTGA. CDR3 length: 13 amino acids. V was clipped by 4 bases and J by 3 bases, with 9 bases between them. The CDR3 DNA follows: TGTGCCAGCAGCTCAAATGCGTACACTGAAGCTTTCTTT. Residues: CASSSNAYTEAFF.

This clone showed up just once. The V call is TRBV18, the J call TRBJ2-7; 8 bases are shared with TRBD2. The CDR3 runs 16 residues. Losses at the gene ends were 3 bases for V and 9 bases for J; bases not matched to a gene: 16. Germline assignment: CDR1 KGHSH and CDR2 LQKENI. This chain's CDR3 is CASSPTGGGPSAGQYF. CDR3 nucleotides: TGTGCCAGCTCACCTACGGGAGGGGGACCCTCAGCGGGGCAGTACTTC.

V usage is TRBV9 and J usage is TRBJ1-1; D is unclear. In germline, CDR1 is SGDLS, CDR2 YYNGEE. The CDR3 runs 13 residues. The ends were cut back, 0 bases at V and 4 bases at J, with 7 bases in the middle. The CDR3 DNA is TGTGCCAGCAGCGTAGACAGCAGCACTGAAGCTTTCTTT. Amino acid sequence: CASSVDSSTEAFF.

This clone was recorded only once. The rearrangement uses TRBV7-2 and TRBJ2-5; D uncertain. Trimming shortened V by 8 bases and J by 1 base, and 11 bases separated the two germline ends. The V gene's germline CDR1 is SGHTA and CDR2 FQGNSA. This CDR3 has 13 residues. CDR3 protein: CASAFGSQETQYF. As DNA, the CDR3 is TGTGCCAGCGCCTTCGGGTCCCAAGAGACCCAGTACTTC.

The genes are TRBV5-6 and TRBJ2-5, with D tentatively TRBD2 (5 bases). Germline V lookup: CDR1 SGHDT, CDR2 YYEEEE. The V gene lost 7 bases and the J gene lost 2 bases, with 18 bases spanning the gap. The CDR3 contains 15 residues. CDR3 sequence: CASGGTQRVQETQYF. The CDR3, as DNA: TGTGCCAGCGGAGGTACACAGCGAGTACAAGAGACCCAGTACTTC.

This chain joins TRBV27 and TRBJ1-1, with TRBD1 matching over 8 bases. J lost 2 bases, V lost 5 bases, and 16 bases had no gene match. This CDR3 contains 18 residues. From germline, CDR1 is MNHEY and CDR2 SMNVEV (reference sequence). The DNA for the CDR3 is TGTGCCAGCAGTCCCCACCCCACTAGACAGGGGCAAAACACTGAAGCTTTCTTT. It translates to CASSPHPTRQGQNTEAFF.

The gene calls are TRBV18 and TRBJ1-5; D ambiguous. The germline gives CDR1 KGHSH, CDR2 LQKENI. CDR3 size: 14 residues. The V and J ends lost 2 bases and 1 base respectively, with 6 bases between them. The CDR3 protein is CASSPELSNQPQHF. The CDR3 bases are TGTGCCAGCTCACCAGAACTCAGCAATCAGCCCCAGCATTTT.

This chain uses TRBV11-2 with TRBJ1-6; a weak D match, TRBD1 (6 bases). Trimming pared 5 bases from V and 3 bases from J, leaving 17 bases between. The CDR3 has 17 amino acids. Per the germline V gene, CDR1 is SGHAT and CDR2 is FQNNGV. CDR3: CASSAGLSGDYNSPLHF. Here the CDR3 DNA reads TGTGCCAGCAGCGCCGGCCTTTCAGGGGACTATAATTCACCCCTCCACTTT.

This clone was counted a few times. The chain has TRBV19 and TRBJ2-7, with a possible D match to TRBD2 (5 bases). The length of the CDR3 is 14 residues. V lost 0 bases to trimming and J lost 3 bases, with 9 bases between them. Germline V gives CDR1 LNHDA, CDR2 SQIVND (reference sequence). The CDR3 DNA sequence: TGTGCCAGTAGTATAGATCCCGGGGACTACGAGCAGTACTTC. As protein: CASSIDPGDYEQYF.

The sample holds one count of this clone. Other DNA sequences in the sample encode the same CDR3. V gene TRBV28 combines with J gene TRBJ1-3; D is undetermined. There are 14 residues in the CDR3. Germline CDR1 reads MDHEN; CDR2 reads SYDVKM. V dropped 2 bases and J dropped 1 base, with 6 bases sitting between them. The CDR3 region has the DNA TGTGCCAGCAGTTTACGGGGTTCTGGAAACACCATATATTTT. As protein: CASSLRGSGNTIYF.

As DNA, the CDR3 is TGTGCCAGCAGTTTTCTAAATAGCAATCAGCCCCAGCATTTT. Protein: CASSFLNSNQPQHF. The rearrangement uses TRBV28 and TRBJ1-5; the D is unclear. The CDR3 spans 14 residues. The ends were cut back, 3 bases at V and 0 bases at J, with 6 bases in the middle. Looked up from germline, CDR1 is MDHEN and CDR2 is SYDVKM.

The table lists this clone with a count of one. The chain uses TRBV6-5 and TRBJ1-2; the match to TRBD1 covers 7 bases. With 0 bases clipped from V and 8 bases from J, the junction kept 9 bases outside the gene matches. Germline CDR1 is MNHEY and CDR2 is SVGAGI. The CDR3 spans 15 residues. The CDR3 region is CASSYSQTGAGGYTF. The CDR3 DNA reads TGTGCCAGCAGTTACTCCCAAACAGGGGCTGGGGGCTACACCTTC.

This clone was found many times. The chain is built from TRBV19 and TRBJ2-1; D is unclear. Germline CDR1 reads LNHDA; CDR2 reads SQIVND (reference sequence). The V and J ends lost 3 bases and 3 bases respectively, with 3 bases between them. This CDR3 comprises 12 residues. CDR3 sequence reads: CASSIYYNEQFF. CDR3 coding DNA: TGTGCCAGTAGTATTTACTACAATGAGCAGTTCTTC.

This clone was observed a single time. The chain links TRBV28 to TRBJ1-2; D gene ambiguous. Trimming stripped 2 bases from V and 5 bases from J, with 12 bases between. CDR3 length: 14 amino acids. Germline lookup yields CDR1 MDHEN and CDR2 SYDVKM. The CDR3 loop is CASSLRSSRYGYTF. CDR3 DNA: TGTGCCAGCAGTTTACGTAGCTCCCGGTATGGCTACACCTTC.

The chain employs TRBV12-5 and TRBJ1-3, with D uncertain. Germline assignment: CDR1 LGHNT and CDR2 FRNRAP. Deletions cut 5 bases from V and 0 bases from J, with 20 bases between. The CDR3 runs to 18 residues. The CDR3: CASGPPLGSYNSGNTIYF. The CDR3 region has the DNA TGTGCTAGTGGTCCCCCCCTGGGCAGCTATAACTCTGGAAACACCATATATTTT.

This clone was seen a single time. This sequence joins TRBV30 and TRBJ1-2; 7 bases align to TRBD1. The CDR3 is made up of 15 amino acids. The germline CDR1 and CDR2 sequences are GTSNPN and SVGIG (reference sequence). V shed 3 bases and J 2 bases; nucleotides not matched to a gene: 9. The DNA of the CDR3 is TGTGCCTGGAGAAGCTGGGACAGCAAGAACTATGGCTACACCTTC. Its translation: CAWRSWDSKNYGYTF.

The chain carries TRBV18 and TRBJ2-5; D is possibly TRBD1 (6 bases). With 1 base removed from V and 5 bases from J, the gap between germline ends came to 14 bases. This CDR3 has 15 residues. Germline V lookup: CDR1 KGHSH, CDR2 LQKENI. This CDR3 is CASSPQRTEWETQYF. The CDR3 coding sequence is TGTGCCAGCTCACCACAGCGGACAGAGTGGGAGACCCAGTACTTC.

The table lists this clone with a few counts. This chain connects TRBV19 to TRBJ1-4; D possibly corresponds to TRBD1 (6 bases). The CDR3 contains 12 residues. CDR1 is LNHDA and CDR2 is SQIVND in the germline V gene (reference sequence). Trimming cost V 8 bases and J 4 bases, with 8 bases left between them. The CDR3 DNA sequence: TGTGCCAGTGGACAGCTTAATGAAAAACTGTTTTTT. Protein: CASGQLNEKLFF. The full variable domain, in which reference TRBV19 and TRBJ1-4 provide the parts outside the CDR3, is DGGITQSPKYLFRKEGQNVTLSCEQNLNHDAMYWYRQDPGQGLRLIYYSQIVNDFQKGDIAEGYSVSREKKESFPLTVTSAQKNPTAFYLCASGQLNEKLFFGSGTQLSVL.

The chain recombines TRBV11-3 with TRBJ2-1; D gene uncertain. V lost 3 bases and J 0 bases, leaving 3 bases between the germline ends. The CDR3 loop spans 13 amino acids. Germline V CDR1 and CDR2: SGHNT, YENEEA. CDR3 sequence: CASSFNSYNEQFF. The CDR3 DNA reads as TGTGCCAGCAGCTTCAACTCCTACAATGAGCAGTTCTTC.